The subject of this entry is one TCR beta chain. This CDR3 has 17 amino acids. CDR1 MNHEY and CDR2 SMNVEV come from the germline V gene (reference sequence). Trimming cost V 5 bases and J 10 bases, with 24 bases left between them. The entry originates in a study of T cell repertoires in MIS-A myocarditis. Libraries were prepared by immunoSEQ multiplex PCR; TCRdb keeps only in-frame clonotypes and omits some of them. The sample comprises over 9,000 clones, 83% of which are singletons, and 25% to 35% rests with the top ten. Sequenced: right ventricle heart tissue obtained at autopsy. J is TRBJ1-6 and V is TRBV27; D is unresolved. The sequence was obtained from a man aged 18 to 30 with fulminant myocarditis from multisystem inflammatory syndrome in adults (MIS-A) after COVID-19. The CDR3 protein is CASSLNSRGGLGSPLHF. The CDR3 DNA sequence: TGTGCCAGCAGTCTAAATTCCCGGGGAGGGCTTGGCTCACCCCTCCACTTT.